This T cell receptor beta chain was sequenced for a study of Ad26.COV2.S vaccination and SARS-CoV-2 variants. Study overall: The donor was enrolled in the Ad26.COV2.S arm of the COV1001 trial. The study gave Ad26.COV2.S intramuscularly, once or twice 56 days apart.

General observations from the study: Spike-specific TCR breadth was greater after Ad26.COV2.S than placebo.

Worth noting for this clone: The antigen remains undetermined.

Repertoires were generated with immunoSEQ multiplex PCR, while TCRdb's copy carries only in-frame clones and drops some. The table includes around 500,000 clones, about 89% detected once. The treatment: about 20 received Ad26.COV2.S at low or high dose, single or two shots; 5 received placebo; per-sample allocation not given. Sampling happened 63 days after the first vaccine or placebo injection. Aged 18-55 years, donor was enrolled in Boston at some point between 2019 and 2021. From germline, CDR1 is GTSNPN and CDR2 SVGIG (reference sequence). The CDR3 contains 17 residues. Trimming pared 0 bases from V and 0 bases from J, leaving 15 bases between.

The V call is TRBV30, the J call TRBJ2-1; D is tentatively TRBD1 or TRBD2 (6 bases each). The source is a person between 18 and 65 years old who received the Ad26.COV2.S COVID-19 vaccine or a placebo. This sample comprised peripheral blood, obtained in a trial of Ad26.COV2.S vaccine versus placebo. The CDR3 sequence: CAWSVLGGTSSYNEQFF. The DNA of the CDR3 is TGTGCCTGGAGTGTTTTAGGCGGGACAAGCTCCTACAATGAGCAGTTCTTC.